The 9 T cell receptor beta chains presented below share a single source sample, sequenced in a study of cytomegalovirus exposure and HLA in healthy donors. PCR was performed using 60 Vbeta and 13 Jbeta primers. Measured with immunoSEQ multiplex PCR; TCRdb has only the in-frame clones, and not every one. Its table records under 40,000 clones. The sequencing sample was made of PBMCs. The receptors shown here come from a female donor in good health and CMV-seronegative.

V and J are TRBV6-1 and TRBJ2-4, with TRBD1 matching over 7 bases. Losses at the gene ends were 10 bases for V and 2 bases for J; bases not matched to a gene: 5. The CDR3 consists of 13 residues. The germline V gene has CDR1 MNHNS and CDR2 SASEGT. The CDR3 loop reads CATLQGSKNIQYF. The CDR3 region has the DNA TGTGCCACCCTACAGGGGTCCAAAAACATTCAGTACTTC.

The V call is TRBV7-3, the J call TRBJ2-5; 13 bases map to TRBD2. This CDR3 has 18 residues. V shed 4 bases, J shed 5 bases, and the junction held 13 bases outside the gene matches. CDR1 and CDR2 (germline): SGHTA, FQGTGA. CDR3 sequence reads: CASSSQPRLAGGGETQYF. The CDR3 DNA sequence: TGTGCCAGCAGCTCCCAACCCCGACTAGCGGGGGGAGGGGAGACCCAGTACTTC.

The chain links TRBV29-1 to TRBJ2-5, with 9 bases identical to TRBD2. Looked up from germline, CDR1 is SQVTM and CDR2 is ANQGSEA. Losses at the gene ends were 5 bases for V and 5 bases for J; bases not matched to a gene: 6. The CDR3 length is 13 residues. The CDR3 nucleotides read TGCAGCGTTTATCTAGCGGGGTGGGAGACCCAGTACTTC. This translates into CSVYLAGWETQYF.

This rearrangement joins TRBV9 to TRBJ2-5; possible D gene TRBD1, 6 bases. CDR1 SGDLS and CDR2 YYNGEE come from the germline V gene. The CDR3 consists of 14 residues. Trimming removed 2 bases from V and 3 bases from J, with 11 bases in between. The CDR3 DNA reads TGTGCCAGCAGCGTTAAAGGGGGAGAAGAGACCCAGTACTTC. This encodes CASSVKGGEETQYF.

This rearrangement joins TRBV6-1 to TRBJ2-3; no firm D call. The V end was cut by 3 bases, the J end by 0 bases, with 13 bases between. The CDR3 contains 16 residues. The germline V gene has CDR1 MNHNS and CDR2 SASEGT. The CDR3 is CASSDETRTSTDTQYF. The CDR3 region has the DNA TGTGCCAGCAGTGACGAGACAAGAACTAGCACAGATACGCAGTATTTT.

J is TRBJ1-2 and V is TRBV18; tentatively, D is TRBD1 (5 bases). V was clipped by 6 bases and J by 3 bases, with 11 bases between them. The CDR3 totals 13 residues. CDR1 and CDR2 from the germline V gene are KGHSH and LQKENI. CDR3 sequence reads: CASSDQGDYGYTF. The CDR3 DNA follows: TGTGCCAGCTCCGATCAGGGCGACTATGGCTACACCTTC.

The CDR3 spells CASSAGQDHEQYF. The DNA of the CDR3 is TGTGCCAGCAGTGCGGGACAGGACCACGAGCAGTACTTC. V gene TRBV6-1 combines with J gene TRBJ2-7; the match to TRBD1 covers 8 bases. Germline-derived CDR1 and CDR2 are MNHNS and SASEGT. This CDR3 has 13 amino acids. V was pared by 4 bases and J by 5 bases, with 4 bases of the junction left unmatched.

The CDR3 spells CASNTDGSNYEQYF. DNA of the CDR3: TGCGCCAGCAACACGGACGGGAGTAACTACGAGCAGTACTTC. The chain is built from TRBV10-2 and TRBJ2-7; D is possibly TRBD2 (6 bases). This CDR3 contains 14 residues. V was pared by 7 bases and J by 3 bases, with 16 bases between. Germline V CDR1 and CDR2: WSHSY, SAAADI.

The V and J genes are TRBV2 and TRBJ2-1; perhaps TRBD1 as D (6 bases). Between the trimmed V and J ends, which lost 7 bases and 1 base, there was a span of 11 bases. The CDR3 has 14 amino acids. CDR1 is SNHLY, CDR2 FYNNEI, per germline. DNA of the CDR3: TGTGCCAGCAAACGGGACACTTCCTACAATGAGCAGTTCTTC. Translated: CASKRDTSYNEQFF.